These 19 T cell receptor beta chains share one sample of origin, sequenced in a study of T cells in Graves' hyperthyroidism and ophthalmopathy. Researchers took RNA transcripts and amplified the TCR beta CDR3 regions from them. HTBI primers were the set used in a first-round RT-PCR of the TCR CDR3. TCRdb ran MiXCR on the multiplex PCR reads and lists one entry per CDR3 protein. The data hold around 450,000 distinct CDR3 sequences, with around 16% observed a single time. Sequencing used blood. The source of these receptors is a woman aged 18-29 years with Graves' hyperthyroidism.

This clonotype turned up a few times. The chain recombines TRBV28 with TRBJ2-7; unclear D gene. The CDR3 consists of 14 residues. Deletions cut 5 bases from V and 6 bases from J, with 17 bases between. CDR1 is MDHEN and CDR2 is SYDVKM in the germline V gene. In DNA, the CDR3 is TGTGCCAGCAGTCCCCCTCACGGAACGGGCGAGCAGTACTTC. This codes for CASSPPHGTGEQYF.

In this sample, this clonotype turned up many times. The rearrangement uses TRBV18 and TRBJ1-6; TRBD1 might be the D (5 bases). Germline CDR1 and CDR2: KGHSH and LQKENI. V was cut by 2 bases and J by 9 bases, with 17 bases left in between. The CDR3 is 16 amino acids. DNA of the CDR3: TGTGCCAGCTCACCAAAGGAATCCCAGGGCCGTTCACCCCTCCACTTT. The encoded protein is CASSPKESQGRSPLHF.

The V call is TRBV7-2, the J call TRBJ2-7; TRBD2 agrees at 8 bases. The J segment lost 7 bases and the V segment lost 5 bases, leaving 10 bases of the junction unmatched. Looked up from germline, CDR1 is SGHTA and CDR2 is FQGNSA. The CDR3 length is 14 residues. The CDR3 loop reads CASSQTGGGREQYF. The CDR3 nucleotides read TGTGCCAGCAGCCAAACGGGGGGGGGCCGGGAGCAGTACTTC.

Many counts were recorded for this clonotype. The V gene is TRBV6-1, the J gene TRBJ2-7; either TRBD1 or TRBD2 may fit D (5 bases each). V was trimmed by 5 bases and J by 7 bases, leaving 21 bases between them. Per germline, CDR1 MNHNS and CDR2 SASEGT. The CDR3 has 15 amino acids. The CDR3 DNA sequence: TGTGCCAGCAGTCCGCCGGGACCGAGGGAGCGAGAGCAGTACTTC. It yields the protein CASSPPGPREREQYF.

The chain is built from TRBV5-1 and TRBJ2-5, with D possibly TRBD1 on 6 matching bases. This CDR3 has 15 amino acids. Germline CDR1 is SGHRS and CDR2 is YFSETQ. Trimming took 0 bases from V and 2 from J, leaving 11 bases between them. The CDR3, as DNA: TGCGCCAGCAGCTTGGCGACAGGCGTACAAGAGACCCAGTACTTC. Encoded protein: CASSLATGVQETQYF.

Details on this clonotype: Mismatch with germline at one junction end may stem from a read error. The V call is TRBV10-3, the J call TRBJ2-1; 9 bases agree with TRBD1. Germline V gene sequence: CDR1 ENHRY, CDR2 SYGVKD. CDR3 size: 14 residues. The CDR3 DNA sequence: TGTGCCATCAGTGCTTGGACAGGGGACAATGATCAGTTCTTC. It specifies CAISAWTGDNDQFF.

This clonotype was seen at least ten times. The chain has TRBV20-1 and TRBJ2-5; D tentatively fits TRBD1 or TRBD2 (6 bases each). Germline V gene sequence: CDR1 DFQATT, CDR2 SNEGSKA (reference sequence). V lost 4 bases and J 4 bases, leaving 16 bases between the germline ends. This CDR3 has 14 amino acids. The CDR3 nucleotides are TGCAGTGCTAATCGGGGGCCGGAGGGAGAGACCCAGTACTTC. Translating gives CSANRGPEGETQYF.

This clonotype was counted at least ten times. The gene calls are TRBV6-7 and TRBJ1-2; no reliable D call. TRBV6-7 is marked as an open reading frame, function uncertain. The V end lost 5 bases, the J end lost 3 bases, and 25 bases lay between the germline ends. The CDR3 length is 18 residues. This CDR3 is CASSTPGLKPPRDYGYTF. The CDR3 DNA reads TGTGCCAGCAGTACCCCGGGCCTCAAGCCCCCGAGGGACTATGGCTACACCTTC.

This clonotype was seen repeatedly, ten times or more. The V gene is TRBV2, the J gene TRBJ1-3, with TRBD1 as a possible D gene (6 bases). V was pared by 8 bases and J by 0 bases, with 8 bases between. The V gene's germline CDR1 is SNHLY and CDR2 FYNNEI. The length of the CDR3 is 13 residues. CDR3 protein: CASLQGSGNTIYF. Here the CDR3 DNA reads TGTGCCAGCTTACAGGGCTCTGGAAACACCATATATTTT.

The chain uses TRBV18 and TRBJ2-7; 7 positions match TRBD2. The CDR3 length is 15 residues. J gave up 4 bases and V 3 bases, and 9 bases lay outside the gene matches. Germline V gene sequence: CDR1 KGHSH, CDR2 LQKENI. CDR3 loop: CASSPGLTGEYEQYF. CDR3 DNA sequence: TGTGCCAGCTCACCGGGACTAACGGGAGAATACGAGCAGTACTTC.

CDR3 region: CASSPNREANVLTF. The CDR3 DNA follows: TGTGCCAGCTCACCGAATAGGGAGGCCAACGTCCTGACTTTC. The chain combines TRBV18 with TRBJ2-6, with unresolved D. V lost 3 bases and J 6 bases, leaving 9 bases between the germline ends. The germline CDR1 and CDR2 sequences are KGHSH and LQKENI. The CDR3 has 14 residues. Combining the CDR3 with reference TRBV18 and TRBJ2-6 gives the whole variable domain NAGVMQNPRHLVRRRGQEARLRCSPMKGHSHVYWYRQLPEEGLKFMVYLQKENIIDESGMPKERFSAEFPKEGPSILRIQQVVRGDSAAYFCASSPNREANVLTFGAGSRLTVL.

This clonotype was counted a few times. This chain connects TRBV7-6 to TRBJ2-2; TRBD2 matches at 10 bases. The germline CDR1 and CDR2 sequences are SGHVS and FNYEAQ. This CDR3 contains 18 residues. Trimming at V came to 3 bases and at J to 0 bases, leaving 7 bases not matched to a gene. This CDR3 reads CASSFELAGSSNTGELFF. The DNA of the CDR3 is TGTGCCAGCAGCTTTGAACTAGCGGGGTCGTCGAACACCGGGGAGCTGTTTTTT.

This clonotype was recorded at least ten times. The chain carries TRBV7-8 and TRBJ1-2; the match to TRBD1 covers 10 bases. V was pared by 3 bases and J by 2 bases, with 3 bases of the junction left unmatched. In germline, CDR1 is SGHVS, CDR2 FQNEAQ. This CDR3 has 15 amino acids. The CDR3 bases are TGTGCCAGCAGCTTCCGGACAGGGGGGAACTATGGCTACACCTTC. This codes for CASSFRTGGNYGYTF.

In this sample, this clonotype turned up many times. This chain links TRBV20-1 with TRBJ1-6; D perhaps matches TRBD1 (5 bases). V was shortened by 0 bases and J by 5 bases, with 17 bases between the two germline ends. In germline, CDR1 is DFQATT, CDR2 SNEGSKA (reference sequence). The CDR3 loop spans 17 amino acids. CDR3 DNA: TGCAGTGCTAGAGACGCCTCGGGGGGAGGAGATAATTCACCCCTCCACTTT. It specifies CSARDASGGGDNSPLHF.

The chain couples TRBV20-1 to TRBJ2-1, with 8 bases that match TRBD1. Germline V gene lookup returns CDR1 DFQATT and CDR2 SNEGSKA (reference sequence). The CDR3 has 12 residues. Trimming removed 5 bases from V and 3 bases from J; junction bases left unmatched: 0. The CDR3 reads CSAGQGYNEQFF. CDR3 nucleotide sequence: TGCAGTGCTGGACAGGGCTACAATGAGCAGTTCTTC.

Notes on this clonotype: Possible read error: a much larger clone is one base away. The genes are TRBV12-3 or TRBV12-4 and TRBJ1-2; 10 bases are shared with TRBD1. The CDR3 sequence is 15 residues long. In DNA, the CDR3 is TGTGCCAGCAGTGACAGGGGGCCGCGGAACTATGGCTCCACCTTC. Its protein product is CASSDRGPRNYGSTF.

The V gene is TRBV19, the J gene TRBJ1-2; perhaps TRBD1 as D (5 bases). The CDR3 totals 12 residues. Germline V gene sequence: CDR1 LNHDA, CDR2 SQIVND (reference sequence). Trimming pared 8 bases from V and 4 bases from J, leaving 11 bases between. CDR3 in amino acids: CASFGTFYGYTF. Written as DNA, the CDR3 is TGTGCCAGTTTTGGGACGTTCTATGGCTACACCTTC.

In its sample, this clonotype was seen a few times. The chain carries TRBV5-4 and TRBJ2-5; D unclear. Between the trimmed V and J ends, which lost 1 base and 7 bases, there was a span of 8 bases. Germline V gives CDR1 SGHNT, CDR2 YYREEE (reference sequence). The CDR3 has 12 amino acids. The CDR3 is CASSLRPGTQYF. CDR3 in DNA: TGTGCCAGCAGCTTGCGGCCGGGGACCCAGTACTTC.

This clonotype appeared many times. This rearrangement joins TRBV18 to TRBJ2-3, with TRBD1 identical over 11 bases. Germline loops: CDR1 KGHSH, CDR2 LQKENI. The junction had 8 bases not matched to a gene; V was cut back by 3 bases and J by 3 bases. The CDR3 is made up of 17 amino acids. CDR3 coding DNA: TGTGCCAGCTCACCTCTAGCTGGGACAGGGGGAACAGATACGCAGTATTTT. This sequence encodes CASSPLAGTGGTDTQYF.